This TCR beta chain stems from a study of blood T cells in healthy people across ages. Across the study: Per every two T cells, about one barcoded beta molecule was captured by template switching.

General study results and limits: The unsorted PBMCs prevented any conclusive comparison of naive versus antigen-experienced cells.

The CDR3 extends over 12 amino acids. Trimming cost V 4 bases and J 6 bases, with 10 bases left between them. CDR1 SQVTM and CDR2 ANQGSEA come from the germline V gene. Note on this clonotype: Antigen unknown.

A sample-barcoded 5' primer and a J-beta primer mix were used in a second PCR of roughly 7 to 11 cycles. A tag from a template-switch adaptor with 12 random nucleotides marked each cDNA molecule. One entry per CDR3 protein, called by TCRdb with MiXCR from the 5' RACE reads. The sample carries approximately 780,000 distinct CDR3 sequences, around 24% recorded once. These same data were also listed under a study on T cells of mothers and their children. As reported in that work: Related mother-child pairs shared marginally more repertoire than unrelated pairs, though not significantly.

The sample taken for sequencing was blood. The receptor comes from a boy aged 5-17 years in good health. The chain links TRBV29-1 to TRBJ2-1; D may be TRBD2 (7 bases). The CDR3 region has the DNA TGCAGCGTTGTTGCGGGGGCCAATGAGCAGTTCTTC. This encodes CSVVAGANEQFF.